The 13 T cell receptor beta chains reported below all come from one sample, sequenced in a study of shared clonotypes between healthy human individuals. The data were produced by immunoSEQ multiplex PCR, yet TCRdb's version contains in-frame clones alone and is incomplete. The sample includes about 990,000 clones, 78% of them seen just once. Sequencing was performed on memory CD4+ T cells from PBMCs. Subset in this sample: CD45RA-negative fraction. These receptors were obtained from a man between 18 and 29 years old in good health. Some clones in this sample may be carry-over from other donors' samples.

The rearrangement uses TRBV5-1 and TRBJ2-6; D is unresolved. The germline CDR1 and CDR2 sequences are SGHRS and YFSETQ. The CDR3 has 17 residues. The ends were cut back, 0 bases at V and 0 bases at J, with 10 bases in the middle. CDR3 sequence reads: CASSLAKATSGANVLTF. The CDR3 region has the DNA TGCGCCAGCAGCTTGGCCAAGGCGACCTCTGGGGCCAACGTCCTGACTTTC.

Remarks on this clone: Other DNA sequences in this specimen translate into the identical CDR3. V is TRBV2 and J is TRBJ2-3, with D maybe TRBD1 (6 bases). The CDR3 length is 15 residues. Germline V gene data show CDR1 as SNHLY and CDR2 as FYNNEI. Trimming took 4 bases from V and 0 from J, leaving 11 bases between them. DNA for the CDR3: TGTGCCAGCAGTGGTGACAGGCCCAGCACAGATACGCAGTATTTT. Translated, it gives CASSGDRPSTDTQYF. The full variable domain, in which reference TRBV2 and TRBJ2-3 provide the parts outside the CDR3, is EPEVTQTPSHQVTQMGQEVILRCVPISNHLYFYWYRQILGQKVEFLVSFYNNEISEKSEIFDDQFSVERPDGSNFTLKIRSTKLEDSAMYFCASSGDRPSTDTQYFGPGTRLTVL.

The V call is TRBV5-1, the J call TRBJ2-5; TRBD1 or TRBD2 may be the D gene (5 bases each). The CDR3 runs to 14 residues. CDR1 SGHRS and CDR2 YFSETQ come from the germline V gene. V was clipped by 3 bases and J by 5 bases, with 14 bases between them. CDR3 DNA sequence: TGCGCCAGCAGCTCCGGGACGGCGAGTGAGACCCAGTACTTC. This codes for CASSSGTASETQYF.

The chain combines TRBV2 with TRBJ2-3; D is unclear. The CDR3 sequence is 10 residues long. Germline V CDR1 and CDR2: SNHLY, FYNNEI. V lost 8 bases, J lost 3 bases, and 3 bases lay in between. The CDR3 DNA reads as TGTGCCAGCGCTACAGATACGCAGTATTTT. Protein product: CASATDTQYF. The entire variable domain, with the rest obtained from reference TRBV2 and TRBJ2-3, is as follows: EPEVTQTPSHQVTQMGQEVILRCVPISNHLYFYWYRQILGQKVEFLVSFYNNEISEKSEIFDDQFSVERPDGSNFTLKIRSTKLEDSAMYFCASATDTQYFGPGTRLTVL.

V is TRBV28 and J is TRBJ1-2, with D maybe TRBD1 (5 bases). The CDR3 consists of 17 residues. Germline V gives CDR1 MDHEN, CDR2 SYDVKM. V was shortened by 6 bases and J by 2 bases, with 22 bases between the two germline ends. The CDR3 DNA follows: TGTGCCAGCAGCTCCTCCGGGGCGATGATAAGGAACTATGGCTACACCTTC. It encodes CASSSSGAMIRNYGYTF.

CDR3 bases: TGTGCCAGCTCATCCATACCGGGACACAGCACAGATACGCAGTATTTT. Protein sequence: CASSSIPGHSTDTQYF. The chain uses TRBV18 and TRBJ2-3, with D perhaps matching TRBD1 (6 bases). Looked up from germline, CDR1 is KGHSH and CDR2 is LQKENI. V gave up 5 bases and J gave up 0 bases, with 15 bases separating them. The CDR3 extends over 16 amino acids.

The rearrangement joins TRBV5-6 to TRBJ2-7, with D perhaps being TRBD1 or TRBD2 (5 bases each). CDR1 is SGHDT and CDR2 is YYEEEE in the germline V gene. There are 15 residues in the CDR3. V gave up 4 bases and J gave up 4 bases, with 18 bases separating them. The CDR3 spells CASSIVRGIGYEQYF. The CDR3 DNA sequence: TGTGCCAGCAGCATCGTTCGGGGCATAGGGTACGAGCAGTACTTC.

Here the CDR3 DNA reads TGTGCCATCAGTGAATCCCGGGCGGGGGCAGGTGGAAATCAGCCCCAGCATTTT. Translation gives CAISESRAGAGGNQPQHF. The rearrangement links TRBV10-3 to TRBJ1-5; a possible D gene is TRBD1 (6 bases). CDR3 length equals 18 residues. The V end lost 3 bases, the J end lost 4 bases, and 22 bases lay between the germline ends. CDR1 is ENHRY, CDR2 SYGVKD, per germline.

The chain carries TRBV6-1 and TRBJ2-2, with D possibly being TRBD1 (6 bases). This CDR3 has 12 residues. Deletions cut 6 bases from V and 8 bases from J, with 10 bases between. Germline loops: CDR1 MNHNS, CDR2 SASEGT. The CDR3 here is CASRMGAGELFF. The CDR3 bases are TGTGCCAGCAGGATGGGGGCGGGGGAGCTGTTTTTT.

This clone was counted once. A much larger clone differs from this one at a single base, so this may be a read error. In the same sample, other DNA sequences code for this CDR3. V is TRBV30 and J is TRBJ2-5, with D uncertain. The CDR3 consists of 12 residues. Germline CDR1 GTSNPN, CDR2 SVGIG (reference sequence). In DNA, the CDR3 is TGTGCCTGGAGTCCCTACCAAGAGACTCAGTACTTC. Protein sequence: CAWSPYQETQYF.

The CDR3: CASSPPSLQGKFEQYF. DNA of the CDR3: TGTGCCAGCTCACCACCGTCATTACAGGGGAAGTTCGAGCAGTACTTC. V gene TRBV18 combines with J gene TRBJ2-7, with 7 bases matching TRBD1. CDR1 KGHSH and CDR2 LQKENI come from the germline V gene. CDR3 length: 16 amino acids. Trimming took 0 bases from V and 6 from J; bases not matched to a gene: 11.

This CDR3 reads CASSLTGEGQPQHF. CDR3 DNA sequence: TGTGCCAGCAGCTTAACAGGGGAAGGTCAGCCCCAGCATTTT. The gene calls are TRBV7-9 and TRBJ1-5; 7 nucleotides agree with TRBD1. The J segment lost 6 bases and the V segment lost 2 bases, leaving 4 bases of the junction unmatched. CDR1 SEHNR and CDR2 FQNEAQ come from the germline V gene (reference sequence). This CDR3 comprises 14 residues.

This clone was recorded a few times. Other DNA sequences in the sample encode the same CDR3. The chain joins TRBV2 to TRBJ1-5; D is unclear. The CDR3 covers 12 residues. CDR1 is SNHLY and CDR2 is FYNNEI in the germline V gene. V lost 1 base to trimming and J lost 5 bases, with 3 bases between them. The CDR3 sequence: CASSEGYQPQHF. CDR3 in DNA: TGTGCCAGCAGTGAAGGATATCAGCCCCAGCATTTT.